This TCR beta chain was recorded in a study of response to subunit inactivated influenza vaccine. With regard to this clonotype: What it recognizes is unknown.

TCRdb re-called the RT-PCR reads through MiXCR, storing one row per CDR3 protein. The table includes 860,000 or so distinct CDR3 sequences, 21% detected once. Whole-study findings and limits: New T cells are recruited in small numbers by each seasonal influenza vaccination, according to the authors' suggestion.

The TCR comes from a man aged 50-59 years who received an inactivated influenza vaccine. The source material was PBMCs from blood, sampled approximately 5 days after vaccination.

DNA for the CDR3: TGCGCCAGCAGCCGGGAAGTCTTAAATGAGCAGTTCTTC. Protein: CASSREVLNEQFF. V usage is TRBV10-1 and J usage is TRBJ2-1, with D possibly being TRBD2 (5 bases). V was shortened by 6 bases and J by 7 bases, with 13 bases between the two germline ends. The CDR3 is 13 residues long. Germline V gene data show CDR1 as WNHNN and CDR2 as SYGVQD (reference sequence).